This T cell receptor (beta chain) was recorded in a study of OX40 agonist ivuxolimab in advanced cancers. The germline CDR1 and CDR2 sequences are SGHNT and YYREEE (reference sequence). J lost 1 base, V lost 4 bases, and 3 bases had no gene match. CDR3 size: 14 residues. Assay used: immunoSEQ multiplex PCR; TCRdb lists only in-frame clones, some missing. Found here are about 22,000 clones, 77% of them singletons; the top ten hold approximately 15%. The sequence came from an adult with an advanced solid tumor such as melanoma, head and neck, liver or kidney cancer. V is TRBV5-4 and J is TRBJ1-1, with 8 nucleotides matching TRBD1. The sequences come from CD4+ or CD8+ T cells sorted from blood, collected in a trial of the OX40 agonist ivuxolimab. The CDR3 region is CASSPGQGNTEAFF. The DNA of the CDR3 is TGTGCCAGCAGCCCCGGACAGGGGAACACTGAAGCTTTCTTT.